The 10 T cell receptor beta chains presented below share a single source sample, sequenced in a study of T cell responses to AZD1222 COVID-19 vaccine. Assay used: immunoSEQ multiplex PCR; TCRdb lists only in-frame clones, some missing. The sample lists more than 85,000 clones, around nine tenths occurring once. Sequencing used peripheral blood, obtained on day 0 of AZD1222 vaccination. The origin of the receptors is an adult in good health.

The chain has TRBV12-3 or TRBV12-4 and TRBJ2-5; D is unclear. Trimming stripped 1 base from V and 4 bases from J, with 7 bases between. This CDR3 region has 13 residues. The CDR3: CASSLGPGETQYF. Written as DNA, the CDR3 is TGTGCCAGCAGTTTAGGGCCTGGAGAGACCCAGTACTTC.

The chain joins TRBV28 to TRBJ1-2; D uncertain. V lost 6 bases and J lost 1, with 3 bases in between. Germline V gene data show CDR1 as MDHEN and CDR2 as SYDVKM. The length of the CDR3 is 11 residues. CDR3 amino acids: CASSINYGYTF. The CDR3 DNA is TGTGCCAGCAGCATTAACTATGGCTACACCTTC.

The V call is TRBV30, the J call TRBJ1-1; D unresolved. V dropped 2 bases and J dropped 9 bases, with 13 bases sitting between them. This CDR3 spans 12 amino acids. CDR1 GTSNPN and CDR2 SVGIG come from the germline V gene (reference sequence). CDR3 sequence: CAWSSPERKAFF. In DNA, the CDR3 is TGTGCCTGGAGTTCGCCCGAGAGAAAAGCTTTCTTT.

This clone was detected a few times. V gene TRBV4-3 combines with J gene TRBJ1-4; D remains unclear. The germline V gene encodes CDR1 LGHNA and CDR2 YSLEER. This CDR3 contains 14 residues. Trimming pared 4 bases from V and 8 bases from J, leaving 14 bases between. The CDR3 coding sequence is TGCGCCAGCAGCCCGACGGGGTCTTGGGAAAAACTGTTTTTT. Protein sequence: CASSPTGSWEKLFF.

The chain uses TRBV5-5 and TRBJ2-7, with 11 bases identical to TRBD1. CDR1 and CDR2 (germline): SGHKS, YYEKEE (reference sequence). Trimming took 4 bases from V and 7 from J; bases not matched to a gene: 13. This CDR3 comprises 16 residues. CDR3 protein: CASSLTGGQGAGEQYF. In nucleotides, the CDR3 is TGTGCCAGCAGCCTAACAGGCGGACAGGGGGCGGGTGAGCAGTACTTC.

This clone was seen once. The chain is built from TRBV10-3 and TRBJ2-7, with D possibly matching TRBD1 (6 bases). CDR1 is ENHRY and CDR2 is SYGVKD in the germline V gene. Trimming removed 2 bases from V and 7 bases from J, with 9 bases in between. The length of the CDR3 is 12 residues. In nucleotides, the CDR3 is TGTGCCATCAGTGAGACGGGACAAGAGCAGTACTTC. Translated: CAISETGQEQYF.

The chain joins TRBV19 to TRBJ1-2; 7 nucleotides match TRBD1. The CDR3 runs 18 residues. CDR1 and CDR2 (germline): LNHDA, SQIVND (reference sequence). Losses at the gene ends were 6 bases for V and 0 bases for J; bases not matched to a gene: 16. The CDR3 sequence is CASRSPGTATIANYGYTF. The DNA of the CDR3 is TGTGCCAGTAGATCCCCTGGGACAGCAACGATAGCTAACTATGGCTACACCTTC.

This sequence joins TRBV10-3 and TRBJ1-4; D gene unclear. Germline lookup yields CDR1 ENHRY and CDR2 SYGVKD. CDR3 size: 13 residues. The V gene lost 1 base and the J gene lost 13 bases, with 13 bases spanning the gap. CDR3 DNA: TGTGCCATCAGTGAGTATGGGCACGATAGACTGTTTTTT. The encoded protein is CAISEYGHDRLFF.

The count of this clone is one. This rearrangement joins TRBV27 to TRBJ1-2; D is unresolved. Per germline, CDR1 MNHEY and CDR2 SMNVEV (reference sequence). V gave up 2 bases and J gave up 4 bases, with 11 bases separating them. This CDR3 is 14 amino acids long. The DNA for the CDR3 is TGTGCCAGCAGTTTAAATCCGGCGCTCTATGGCTACACCTTC. It translates to CASSLNPALYGYTF.

This clone came up a few times. The chain recombines TRBV27 with TRBJ1-3, with D possibly TRBD1 on 6 matching bases. Trimming took 5 bases from V and 7 from J, leaving 15 bases between them. CDR3 length: 14 amino acids. The germline CDR1 and CDR2 sequences are MNHEY and SMNVEV (reference sequence). CDR3 sequence: CASSTGGGLNTIYF. The CDR3 region has the DNA TGTGCCAGCAGTACCGGAGGGGGGTTGAACACCATATATTTT.